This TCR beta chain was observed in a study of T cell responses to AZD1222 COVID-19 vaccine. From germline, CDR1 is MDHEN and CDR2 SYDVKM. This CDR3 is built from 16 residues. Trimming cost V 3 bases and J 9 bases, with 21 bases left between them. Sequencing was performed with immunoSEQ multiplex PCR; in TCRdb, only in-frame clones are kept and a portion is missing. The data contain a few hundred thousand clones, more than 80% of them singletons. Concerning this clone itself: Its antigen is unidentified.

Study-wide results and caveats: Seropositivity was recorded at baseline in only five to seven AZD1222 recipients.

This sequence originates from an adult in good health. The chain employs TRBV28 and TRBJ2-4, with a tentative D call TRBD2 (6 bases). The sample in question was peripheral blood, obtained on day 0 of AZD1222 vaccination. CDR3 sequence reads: CASSFLPGPKGGIQYF. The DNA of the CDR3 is TGTGCCAGCAGTTTCCTCCCCGGTCCCAAGGGAGGCATTCAGTACTTC.